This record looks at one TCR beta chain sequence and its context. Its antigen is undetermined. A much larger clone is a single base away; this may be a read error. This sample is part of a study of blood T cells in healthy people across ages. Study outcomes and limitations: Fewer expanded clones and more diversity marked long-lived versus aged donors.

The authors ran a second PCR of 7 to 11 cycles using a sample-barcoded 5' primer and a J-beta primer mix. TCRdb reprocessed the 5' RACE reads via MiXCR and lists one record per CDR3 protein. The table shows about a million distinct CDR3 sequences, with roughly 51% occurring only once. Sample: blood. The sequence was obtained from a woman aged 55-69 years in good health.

The CDR3 DNA reads as TGCGCCAGCAGCCAAGAGACTACCCAAGAGACCCAGTACTTC. It codes for CASSQETTQETQYF. The rearrangement uses TRBV4-1 and TRBJ2-5, with D possibly being TRBD2 (5 bases). CDR1 is MGHRA, CDR2 YSYEKL, per germline. This CDR3 spans 14 amino acids. Trimming removed 0 bases at V and 1 base at J, with 6 bases between.